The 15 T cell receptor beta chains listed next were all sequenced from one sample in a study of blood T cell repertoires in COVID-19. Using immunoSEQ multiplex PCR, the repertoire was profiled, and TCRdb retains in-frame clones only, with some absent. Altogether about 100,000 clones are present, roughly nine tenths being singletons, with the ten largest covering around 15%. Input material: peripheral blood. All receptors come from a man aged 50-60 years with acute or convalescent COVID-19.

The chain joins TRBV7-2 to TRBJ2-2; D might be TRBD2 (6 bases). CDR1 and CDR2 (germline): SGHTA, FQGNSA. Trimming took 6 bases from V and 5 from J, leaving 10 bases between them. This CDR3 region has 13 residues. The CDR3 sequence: CASRGLGTGELFF. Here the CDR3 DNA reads TGTGCCAGCAGGGGACTCGGGACCGGGGAGCTGTTTTTT.

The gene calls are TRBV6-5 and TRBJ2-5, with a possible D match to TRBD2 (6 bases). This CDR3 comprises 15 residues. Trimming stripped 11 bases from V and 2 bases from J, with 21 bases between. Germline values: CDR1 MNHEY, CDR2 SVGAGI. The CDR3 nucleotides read TGTGCCGGGTTAGGCGGGGCCGCGATGCAAGAGACCCAGTACTTC. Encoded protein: CAGLGGAAMQETQYF.

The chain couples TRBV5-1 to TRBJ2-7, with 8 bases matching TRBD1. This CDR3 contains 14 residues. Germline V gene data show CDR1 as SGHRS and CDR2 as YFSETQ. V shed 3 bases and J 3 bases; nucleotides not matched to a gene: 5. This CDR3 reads CASSSWTGLYEQYF. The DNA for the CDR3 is TGCGCCAGCAGCTCCTGGACAGGGCTCTACGAGCAGTACTTC.

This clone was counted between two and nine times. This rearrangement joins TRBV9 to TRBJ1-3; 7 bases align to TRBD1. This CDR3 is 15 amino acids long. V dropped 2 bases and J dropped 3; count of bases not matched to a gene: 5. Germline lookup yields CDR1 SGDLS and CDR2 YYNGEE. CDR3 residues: CASSVTGTDGNTIYF. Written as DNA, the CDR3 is TGTGCCAGCAGCGTCACCGGGACAGATGGAAACACCATATATTTT.

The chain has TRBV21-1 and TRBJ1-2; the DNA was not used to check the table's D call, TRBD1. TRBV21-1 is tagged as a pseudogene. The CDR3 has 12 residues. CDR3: CASHGQRYGYTF. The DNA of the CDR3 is TGTGCCAGCCACGGACAGCGCTATGGCTACACCTTC.

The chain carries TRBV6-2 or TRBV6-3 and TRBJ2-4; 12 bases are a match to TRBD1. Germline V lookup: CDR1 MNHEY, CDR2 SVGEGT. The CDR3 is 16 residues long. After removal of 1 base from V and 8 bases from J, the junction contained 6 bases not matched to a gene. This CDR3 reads CASSYWDRGLFYIQYF. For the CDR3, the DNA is TGTGCCAGCAGTTACTGGGACAGGGGGCTTTTTTACATTCAGTACTTC.

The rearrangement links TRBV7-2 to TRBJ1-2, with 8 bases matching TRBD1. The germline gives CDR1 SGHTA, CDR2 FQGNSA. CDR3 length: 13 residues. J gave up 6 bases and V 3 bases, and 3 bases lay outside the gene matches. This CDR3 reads CASSFDRGDGYTF. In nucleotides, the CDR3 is TGTGCCAGCAGCTTTGACAGGGGTGATGGCTACACCTTC.

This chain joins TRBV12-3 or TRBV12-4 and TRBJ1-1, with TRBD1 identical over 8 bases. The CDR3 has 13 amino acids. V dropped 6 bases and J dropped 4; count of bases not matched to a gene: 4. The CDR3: CASRPTGGTEAFF. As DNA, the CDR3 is TGTGCCAGCAGACCTACAGGGGGCACTGAAGCTTTCTTT.

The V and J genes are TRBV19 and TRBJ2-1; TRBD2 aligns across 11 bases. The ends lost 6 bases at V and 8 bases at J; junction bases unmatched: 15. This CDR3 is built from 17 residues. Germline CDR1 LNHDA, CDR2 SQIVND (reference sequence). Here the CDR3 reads CASRTPLSSGGSDEQFF. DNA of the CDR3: TGTGCCAGTAGGACCCCTCTCTCTAGCGGGGGGTCCGATGAGCAGTTCTTC.

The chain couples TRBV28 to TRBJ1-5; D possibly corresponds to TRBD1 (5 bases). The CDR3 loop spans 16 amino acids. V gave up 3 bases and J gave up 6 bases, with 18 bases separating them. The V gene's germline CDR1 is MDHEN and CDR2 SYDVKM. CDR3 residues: CASSFRTRARGQPQHF. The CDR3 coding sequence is TGTGCCAGCAGTTTCAGGACCAGGGCTAGGGGTCAGCCCCAGCATTTT.

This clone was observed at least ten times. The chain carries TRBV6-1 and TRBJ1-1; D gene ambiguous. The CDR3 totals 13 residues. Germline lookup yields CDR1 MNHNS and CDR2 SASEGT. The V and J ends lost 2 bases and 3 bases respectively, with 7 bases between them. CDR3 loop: CASSEWGDTEAFF. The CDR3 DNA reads TGTGCCAGCAGTGAATGGGGAGACACTGAAGCTTTCTTT.

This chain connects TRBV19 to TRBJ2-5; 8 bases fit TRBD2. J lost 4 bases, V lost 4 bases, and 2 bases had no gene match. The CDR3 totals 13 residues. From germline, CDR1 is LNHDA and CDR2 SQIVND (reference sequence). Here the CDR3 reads CASSTGLVETQYF. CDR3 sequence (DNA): TGTGCCAGTAGTACGGGACTAGTAGAGACCCAGTACTTC. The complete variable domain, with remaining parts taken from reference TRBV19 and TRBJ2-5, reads DGGITQSPKYLFRKEGQNVTLSCEQNLNHDAMYWYRQDPGQGLRLIYYSQIVNDFQKGDIAEGYSVSREKKESFPLTVTSAQKNPTAFYLCASSTGLVETQYFGPGTRLLVL.

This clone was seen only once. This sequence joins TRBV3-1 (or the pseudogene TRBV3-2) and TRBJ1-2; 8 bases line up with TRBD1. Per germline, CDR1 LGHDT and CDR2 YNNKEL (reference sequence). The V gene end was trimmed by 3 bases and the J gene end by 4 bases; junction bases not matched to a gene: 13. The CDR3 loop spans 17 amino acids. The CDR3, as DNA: TGTGCCAGCAGCCACCGGGACAGGACTATGGCGGGCTATGGCTACACCTTC. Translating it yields CASSHRDRTMAGYGYTF.

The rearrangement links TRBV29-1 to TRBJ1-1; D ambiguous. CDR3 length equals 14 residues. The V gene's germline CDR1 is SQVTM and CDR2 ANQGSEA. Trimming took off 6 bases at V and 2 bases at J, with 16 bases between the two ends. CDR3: CSVAGVRSNTEAFF. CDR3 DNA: TGCAGCGTGGCCGGGGTGAGGAGTAACACTGAAGCTTTCTTT.

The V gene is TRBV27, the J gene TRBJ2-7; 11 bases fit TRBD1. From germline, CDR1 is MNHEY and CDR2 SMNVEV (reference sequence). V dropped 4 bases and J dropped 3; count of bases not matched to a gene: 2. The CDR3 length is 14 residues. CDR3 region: CASSWGQGGYEQYF. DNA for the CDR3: TGTGCCAGCAGTTGGGGACAGGGGGGCTACGAGCAGTACTTC.